This T cell receptor beta chain comes out of a study of T cell responses to AZD1222 COVID-19 vaccine. TCRdb's table, derived via immunoSEQ multiplex PCR, lists solely in-frame clones and lacks some. The sample lists approximately 210,000 clones, 90% to 95% occurring once. The CDR3 sequence is 16 residues long. V shed 2 bases and J shed 2 bases, with 15 bases lying between them. Per germline, CDR1 LGHDT and CDR2 YNNKEL (reference sequence). This sequence joins TRBV3-1 (or the pseudogene TRBV3-2) and TRBJ2-5; the D call may be TRBD1 or TRBD2 (6 bases each). The sample was peripheral blood, taken 28 days after the second AZD1222 dose. This TCR derives from an adult who received the AZD1222 COVID-19 vaccine. DNA of the CDR3: TGTGCCAGCAGCCAATTCATAACGGGGGCACAAGAGACCCAGTACTTC. Protein product: CASSQFITGAQETQYF.